A selection of T cell receptor beta chains follows, all from one sample in a study of T-cell memory formation after mild COVID-19. TCRdb reprocessed the 5' RACE reads via MiXCR and lists one record per CDR3 protein. The data contain about 110,000 distinct CDR3 sequences, around 15% of them seen just once; the ten biggest clones take up around 28%. Sequencing was done on a sample of PBMCs or a T cell subset sorted from them (not recorded which). All receptors derive from an adult woman who had mild COVID-19 (a few samples of this study predate the infection). Cell type and time point are not known. Each CDR3 is given without its conserved first and last residue. Fields, in order: CDR3 length, D gene, J gene, V gene, clone size, CDR3 protein. A D gene is named only where the DNA matches it firmly. Part of the rows lack a size; the others show once, few, many or a class for expanded clones.

cdr3_length: 12
d_call: .
j_call: TRBJ1-2
v_call: TRBV15
clone_size: .
cdr3_aa: AIYGGRGNYGYT

cdr3_length: 13
d_call: TRBD1
j_call: TRBJ2-7
v_call: TRBV5-1
clone_size: .
cdr3_aa: ASSTGTGGVYEQY

cdr3_length: 13
d_call: .
j_call: TRBJ1-1
v_call: TRBV5-1
clone_size: .
cdr3_aa: ASSLGHEVNTEAF

cdr3_length: 8
d_call: .
j_call: TRBJ2-1
v_call: TRBV24-1
clone_size: .
cdr3_aa: ATGTYEQF

cdr3_length: 11
d_call: TRBD2
j_call: TRBJ2-1
v_call: TRBV29-1
clone_size: .
cdr3_aa: SVAGGVYNEQF

cdr3_length: 12
d_call: TRBD1
j_call: TRBJ2-1
v_call: TRBV12-3/TRBV12-4
clone_size: few
cdr3_aa: ASSFGQGLIQQF

cdr3_length: 13
d_call: .
j_call: TRBJ2-7
v_call: TRBV21-1
clone_size: .
cdr3_aa: ASSPGQLSSYEQY

cdr3_length: 13
d_call: .
j_call: TRBJ2-7
v_call: TRBV7-9
clone_size: few
cdr3_aa: ASTPRDTDSYEQY

cdr3_length: 13
d_call: TRBD2
j_call: TRBJ2-3
v_call: TRBV4-2
clone_size: .
cdr3_aa: ASSLGLAGTDTQY

cdr3_length: 13
d_call: .
j_call: TRBJ2-7
v_call: TRBV27
clone_size: few
cdr3_aa: ASSIHRDGGYEQY

cdr3_length: 13
d_call: TRBD2
j_call: TRBJ2-1
v_call: TRBV7-9
clone_size: few
cdr3_aa: ASSFGGRADNEQF

cdr3_length: 13
d_call: .
j_call: TRBJ2-7
v_call: TRBV5-1
clone_size: .
cdr3_aa: ASSLEPASSYEQY

cdr3_length: 13
d_call: TRBD1
j_call: TRBJ2-7
v_call: TRBV27
clone_size: .
cdr3_aa: ASSLGQGISGEQY

cdr3_length: 13
d_call: .
j_call: TRBJ2-7
v_call: TRBV4-1
clone_size: few
cdr3_aa: ASSQTRLDSYEQY

cdr3_length: 13
d_call: .
j_call: TRBJ2-7
v_call: TRBV7-2
clone_size: few
cdr3_aa: ASSPQAETAYEQY

cdr3_length: 13
d_call: TRBD2
j_call: TRBJ2-3
v_call: TRBV7-9
clone_size: .
cdr3_aa: ASSPGLAGLDTQY

cdr3_length: 14
d_call: .
j_call: TRBJ1-5
v_call: TRBV5-6
clone_size: few
cdr3_aa: ASSWGGRHSNQPQH

cdr3_length: 12
d_call: TRBD1
j_call: TRBJ2-1
v_call: TRBV11-2
clone_size: .
cdr3_aa: ASSLDRGWNEQF

cdr3_length: 14
d_call: TRBD2
j_call: TRBJ2-3
v_call: TRBV29-1
clone_size: .
cdr3_aa: SVEGPSGRGTDTQY

cdr3_length: 12
d_call: TRBD1
j_call: TRBJ2-4
v_call: TRBV6-2/TRBV6-3
clone_size: few
cdr3_aa: ASSDPQGMNIQY

cdr3_length: 12
d_call: .
j_call: TRBJ1-5
v_call: TRBV29-1
clone_size: .
cdr3_aa: SVEKRVEGQPQH

cdr3_length: 13
d_call: .
j_call: TRBJ2-1
v_call: TRBV6-5
clone_size: few
cdr3_aa: ASGMTGGGGNEQF

cdr3_length: 13
d_call: TRBD2
j_call: TRBJ2-1
v_call: TRBV7-9
clone_size: .
cdr3_aa: ASSPLAGVGDEQF

cdr3_length: 13
d_call: .
j_call: TRBJ2-3
v_call: TRBV29-1
clone_size: few
cdr3_aa: SADPTAGYTDTQY

cdr3_length: 12
d_call: .
j_call: TRBJ2-7
v_call: TRBV27
clone_size: few
cdr3_aa: ASSFFGPPGEQY